A single sample is the source of the 14 T cell receptor beta chains below, sequenced in a study of PD-L1 blockade in urothelial cancer. Profiling relied on immunoSEQ multiplex PCR, and the TCRdb table lists in-frame clones only, not all of them. The repertoire holds some 84,000 clones, with about four fifths as singletons. The specimen comprised PBMCs, sampled around atezolizumab (anti-PD-L1) treatment. The receptors were gathered from a man aged 65 to 85 with urothelial cancer.

This clone was picked up a small number of times. The chain combines TRBV19 with TRBJ1-5; weak D call: TRBD1 (6 bases). The CDR3 has 16 residues. V lost 3 bases to trimming and J lost 2 bases, with 14 bases between them. Germline loops: CDR1 LNHDA, CDR2 SQIVND (reference sequence). The CDR3 here is CASSISTGWGNQPQHF. The CDR3 DNA reads as TGTGCCAGTAGTATTTCGACAGGTTGGGGCAATCAGCCCCAGCATTTT.

The sample holds one count of this clone. The CDR3 loop is CASSQTGLASYEQYF. In DNA form, the CDR3 reads TGTGCCAGCAGCCAAACAGGGCTAGCTTCCTACGAGCAGTACTTC. This rearrangement joins TRBV6-5 to TRBJ2-7; D might be TRBD1 (6 bases). The CDR3 contains 15 residues. V lost 6 bases and J lost 1, with 16 bases in between. The germline gives CDR1 MNHEY, CDR2 SVGAGI.

The sample holds a few counts of this clone. The rearrangement joins TRBV5-1 to TRBJ2-1; TRBD2 matches 13 bases. V shed 4 bases and J 5 bases; nucleotides not matched to a gene: 12. The CDR3 consists of 18 residues. Per germline, CDR1 SGHRS and CDR2 YFSETQ. CDR3 sequence reads: CASSPGTSGNFLDNEQFF. The CDR3 region has the DNA TGCGCCAGCAGCCCAGGGACTAGCGGGAATTTCTTGGACAATGAGCAGTTCTTC.

The chain carries TRBV5-1 and TRBJ2-7; D possibly corresponds to TRBD1 (5 bases). Germline V gene data show CDR1 as SGHRS and CDR2 as YFSETQ. Trimming cost V 2 bases and J 2 bases, with 8 bases left between them. The CDR3 totals 13 residues. CDR3 amino acids: CASSFDSTYEQYF. The CDR3 DNA sequence: TGCGCCAGCAGCTTTGACAGTACCTACGAGCAGTACTTC.

This sequence joins TRBV29-1 and TRBJ1-4; D is possibly TRBD1 (6 bases). The germline V and J ends were trimmed by 7 bases and 5 bases, with 14 bases remaining between them. Per germline, CDR1 SQVTM and CDR2 ANQGSEA. The CDR3 spans 13 residues. CDR3 DNA: TGCAGCGCCTGGACAGTGGAGAATGAAAAACTGTTTTTT. This translates into CSAWTVENEKLFF. Looking up the rest from reference TRBV29-1 and TRBJ1-4 gives the full variable domain: SAVISQKPSRDICQRGTSLTIQCQVDSQVTMMFWYRQQPGQSLTLIATANQGSEATYESGFVIDKFPISRPNLTFSTLTVSNMSPEDSSIYLCSAWTVENEKLFFGSGTQLSVL.

The chain's CDR3 is CASSLGEQETQYF. CDR3 DNA: TGTGCCAGCAGCTTAGGAGAGCAAGAGACCCAGTACTTC. This chain joins TRBV7-2 and TRBJ2-5; D is unresolved. Trimming pared 1 base from V and 2 bases from J, leaving 5 bases between. The CDR3 spans 13 residues. Per germline, CDR1 SGHTA and CDR2 FQGNSA.

The rearrangement joins TRBV7-2 to TRBJ2-1; 13 nucleotides align to TRBD2. Germline-derived CDR1 and CDR2 are SGHTA and FQGNSA. The CDR3 length is 17 residues. With 5 bases clipped from V and 2 bases from J, the junction kept 6 bases outside the gene matches. CDR3 protein: CASSPGLAGAPYNEQFF. CDR3 coding DNA: TGTGCCAGCAGCCCTGGACTAGCGGGGGCCCCCTACAATGAGCAGTTCTTC.

This clone occurred a few times. The genes are TRBV11-2 and TRBJ2-2; 7 bases align to TRBD2. V gave up 2 bases and J gave up 5 bases; unmatched junction bases: 5. The CDR3 consists of 15 residues. Germline V gene data show CDR1 as SGHAT and CDR2 as FQNNGV. This chain's CDR3 is CASSLTGGMTGELFF. The CDR3 DNA sequence: TGTGCCAGCAGCTTAACGGGGGGAATGACCGGGGAGCTGTTTTTT.

The chain carries TRBV25-1 and TRBJ1-2; TRBD1 matches 11 bases. In germline, CDR1 is MGHDK, CDR2 SYGVNS. The J segment lost 4 bases and the V segment lost 3 bases, leaving 4 bases of the junction unmatched. The CDR3 totals 15 residues. The DNA for the CDR3 is TGTGCCAGCAGTGACCCCGGGACAGGGGGCTATGGCTACACCTTC. This codes for CASSDPGTGGYGYTF.

The V and J genes are TRBV2 and TRBJ1-1; 9 bases fit TRBD1. CDR3 length: 14 amino acids. In germline, CDR1 is SNHLY, CDR2 FYNNEI. Trimming removed 4 bases from V and 5 bases from J; junction bases left unmatched: 5. The CDR3 nucleotides read TGTGCCAGCAGTGTTACAGGGGGCGGGACTGAAGCTTTCTTT. Translated, it gives CASSVTGGGTEAFF.

The sample holds one count of this clone. This chain joins TRBV19 and TRBJ1-3, with D tentatively TRBD1 (6 bases). V was shortened by 7 bases and J by 0 bases, with 13 bases between the two germline ends. CDR1 is LNHDA, CDR2 SQIVND, per germline (reference sequence). CDR3 length: 15 amino acids. The CDR3 loop reads CASTSTGDSGNTIYF. CDR3 nucleotides: TGTGCCAGTACCTCGACAGGAGACTCTGGAAACACCATATATTTT.

This clone was found a few times. This rearrangement joins TRBV5-4 to TRBJ1-2, with TRBD1 matching 8 bases. The CDR3 runs to 16 residues. Unmatched junction bases numbered 13, after V lost 4 bases and J lost 5 bases. Germline loops: CDR1 SGHNT, CDR2 YYREEE (reference sequence). CDR3 residues: CASSGEFGQGGYGYTF. The DNA for the CDR3 is TGTGCCAGCAGCGGCGAATTTGGACAGGGCGGATATGGCTACACCTTC. The full variable domain, in which reference TRBV5-4 and TRBJ1-2 provide the parts outside the CDR3, is ETGVTQSPTHLIKTRGQQVTLRCSSQSGHNTVSWYQQALGQGPQFIFQYYREEENGRGNFPPRFSGLQFPNYSSELNVNALELDDSALYLCASSGEFGQGGYGYTFGSGTRLTVV.

The V call is TRBV5-1, the J call TRBJ2-3; 10 bases agree with TRBD1. After removal of 2 bases from V and 4 bases from J, the junction contained 13 bases not matched to a gene. The CDR3 consists of 18 residues. Germline V gene sequence: CDR1 SGHRS, CDR2 YFSETQ. DNA of the CDR3: TGCGCCAGCAGCTTACCTACAACCGACAGGGGGCGGGCAGATACGCAGTATTTT. Translation gives CASSLPTTDRGRADTQYF.

The chain employs TRBV2 and TRBJ2-6, with D possibly TRBD1 on 5 matching bases. V was shortened by 3 bases and J by 7 bases, with 19 bases between the two germline ends. CDR1 and CDR2 (germline): SNHLY, FYNNEI. The CDR3 length is 17 residues. CDR3 nucleotide sequence: TGTGCCAGCAGTGAGGGGCAGAGGCTCTCAGGAGCCAACGTCCTGACTTTC. This translates into CASSEGQRLSGANVLTF.